One sample yielded the 10 T cell receptor beta chains listed below, sequenced in a study of post-analysis software for immune sequencing data. Study-level findings and limits: A few TRBV segments (TRBV5-6, TRBV5-1 and TRBV20-1 among them) occurred more frequently in patients than in controls.

Their antigen targets remain unknown. Unique molecular identifiers were built into the TCR beta cDNA libraries. TCRdb redid the calling of the PCR reads with MiXCR, one entry per CDR3 protein. Here the sample spans about 430,000 distinct CDR3 sequences, less than 40% being singletons. The sample consisted of blood. Source of these receptors: a girl aged 2 to 9 with multiple sclerosis.

This clonotype was observed a few times. A much bigger clone sits one base away, suggesting this may be a read error. The chain couples TRBV29-1 to TRBJ2-3, with D possibly being TRBD2 (6 bases). Trimming cost V 2 bases and J 2 bases, with 11 bases left between them. The CDR3 covers 14 residues. Germline CDR1 SQVTM, CDR2 ANQGSEA. The CDR3 nucleotides are TGCAGCGTTGAAAGGGCGGGGCTCACAGATACGCAGTATTTT. Amino acids: CSVERAGLTDTQYF.

This chain connects TRBV6-5 to TRBJ1-2, with unresolved D. The CDR3 is 13 residues long. V lost 8 bases to trimming and J lost 1 base, with 11 bases between them. Germline V gives CDR1 MNHEY, CDR2 SVGAGI. The CDR3 nucleotides are TGTGCCAGCTACACCGACTTTAACTATGGCTACACCTTC. It yields the protein CASYTDFNYGYTF.

This clonotype counts as medium-sized. The J gene is TRBJ2-1, the V gene TRBV6-2 or TRBV6-3; 11 nucleotides line up with TRBD2. This CDR3 has 14 amino acids. Germline V gene data show CDR1 as MNHEY and CDR2 as SVGEGT. Trimming removed 8 bases from V and 6 bases from J; junction bases left unmatched: 6. CDR3 in amino acids: CASGPSGGRNEQFF. For the CDR3, the DNA is TGTGCCAGCGGCCCTAGCGGGGGGCGCAATGAGCAGTTCTTC.

The table lists this clonotype with a few counts. The V gene is TRBV10-2, the J gene TRBJ2-7, with D maybe TRBD1 (5 bases). This CDR3 is built from 14 residues. Looked up from germline, CDR1 is WSHSY and CDR2 is SAAADI. Trimming took 6 bases from V and 4 from J, leaving 16 bases between them. The DNA of the CDR3 is TGCGCCAGCAGCGGATCAGGGTCGATATACGAGCAGTACTTC. It encodes CASSGSGSIYEQYF.

This clonotype has only a few counts. The chain links TRBV20-1 to TRBJ2-3; D perhaps matches TRBD1 (5 bases). The CDR3 runs to 11 residues. The germline V gene has CDR1 DFQATT and CDR2 SNEGSKA (reference sequence). V was trimmed by 7 bases and J by 4 bases, leaving 9 bases between them. This chain's CDR3 is CSVFRADTQYF. The CDR3 bases are TGCAGTGTCTTCAGGGCAGATACGCAGTATTTT.

This clonotype has more than one count but fewer than ten. The rearrangement links TRBV9 to TRBJ2-3; 12 bases line up with TRBD2. CDR1 SGDLS and CDR2 YYNGEE come from the germline V gene. The CDR3 is made up of 18 amino acids. The junction had 9 bases not matched to a gene; V was cut back by 0 bases and J by 4 bases. The CDR3 is CASSVGRLAGVGPDTQYF. As DNA, the CDR3 is TGTGCCAGCAGCGTAGGCCGACTAGCGGGAGTAGGACCAGATACGCAGTATTTT.

The rearrangement links TRBV20-1 to TRBJ1-2, with D perhaps TRBD1 (6 bases). This CDR3 has 13 amino acids. Germline CDR1 is DFQATT and CDR2 is SNEGSKA (reference sequence). Trimming pared 0 bases from V and 4 bases from J, leaving 9 bases between. The DNA of the CDR3 is TGCAGTGCTAGAGATGGGACACCCTATGGCTACACCTTC. Residues: CSARDGTPYGYTF.

V and J are TRBV11-2 and TRBJ2-1, with 7 bases aligning to TRBD2. Germline assignment: CDR1 SGHAT and CDR2 FQNNGV. Trimming removed 0 bases from V and 4 bases from J; junction bases left unmatched: 6. This CDR3 comprises 16 residues. CDR3 in DNA: TGTGCCAGCAGCTTAGAGGTACCAGCGGGGTACAATGAGCAGTTCTTC. Protein product: CASSLEVPAGYNEQFF.

The chain recombines TRBV7-9 with TRBJ2-1; the match to TRBD1 covers 8 bases. The CDR3 consists of 14 residues. V was pared by 4 bases and J by 7 bases, with 6 bases of the junction left unmatched. The germline CDR1 and CDR2 sequences are SEHNR and FQNEAQ (reference sequence). CDR3 nucleotide sequence: TGTGCCAGCAGCTCACAGGGGGAGGAAAATGAGCAGTTCTTC. Translating gives CASSSQGEENEQFF.

This clonotype was detected only a few times. The chain employs TRBV6-5 and TRBJ2-5; 14 bases agree with TRBD2. This CDR3 is built from 19 residues. After removal of 0 bases from V and 0 bases from J, the junction contained 6 bases not matched to a gene. CDR1 and CDR2 from the germline V gene are MNHEY and SVGAGI. Here the CDR3 DNA reads TGTGCCAGCAGTTACTCCATGGGACTAGCGGGGGCGTACCAAGAGACCCAGTACTTC. It codes for CASSYSMGLAGAYQETQYF.